This T cell receptor (beta chain) was retrieved from a study of blood T cell repertoires in COVID-19. Study details: Samples taken during acute and convalescent COVID-19 were collected in the United States, Italy and Spain. T cells, B-cell-depleted T cells, or PBMCs provided the cDNA or gDNA that served as material.

V shed 2 bases and J 5 bases; nucleotides not matched to a gene: 2. There are 14 residues in the CDR3. The germline CDR1 and CDR2 sequences are SGHRS and YFSETQ. Per the authors' pipeline: How many nucleated cells were present was estimated from reference gene primer amplification. Sequencing used immunoSEQ multiplex PCR; TCRdb keeps in-frame clones, though not all of them. The V and J calls and clone size are taken from that table; D and trimming were inferred from the DNA. In the table there are 65,000 to 85,000 clones, around 79% of which are singletons. Sequencing input: peripheral blood. This chain uses TRBV5-1 with TRBJ1-4; 8 bases line up with TRBD1. This clonotype was obtained from a human donor in a cohort sampled during active COVID-19. CDR3 DNA sequence: TGCGCCAGCAGCTTAACAGGGGGAAATGAAAAACTGTTTTTT. This translates into CASSLTGGNEKLFF.